This is a list of T cell receptor beta chains from one sample in a study of blood T cells in healthy people across ages. TCRdb re-called the 5' RACE reads with MiXCR, one entry per CDR3 protein. The data show about 640,000 distinct CDR3 sequences, approximately 30% seen once. The sequenced sample was blood. Receptor source: a woman at least 80 years old in good health. Both conserved end residues are part of each CDR3. D genes are given only for firm matches. Rows may omit the clone size; those that give it use once, few, many or a size class.

v_call: TRBV20-1
j_call: TRBJ1-1
d_call: -
clone_size: many
cdr3_aa: CSAVGETSTEAFF
cdr3_nt: TGCAGTGCCGTCGGGGAGACGAGCACTGAAGCTTTCTTT

v_call: TRBV7-2
j_call: TRBJ1-2
d_call: TRBD1
clone_size: many
cdr3_aa: CASSLVLDRVIGYTF
cdr3_nt: TGTGCCAGCAGCTTAGTATTGGACAGGGTGATTGGCTACACCTTC

v_call: TRBV20-1
j_call: TRBJ1-5
d_call: -
clone_size: once
cdr3_aa: CSARPTATHHPQKF
cdr3_nt: TGCAGTGCTAGGCCGACAGCGACTCATCACCCCCAGAAATTT

v_call: TRBV20-1
j_call: TRBJ2-5
d_call: -
clone_size: many
cdr3_aa: CSARESRGKETQYF
cdr3_nt: TGCAGTGCTAGAGAATCGAGGGGGAAAGAGACCCAGTACTTC

v_call: TRBV9
j_call: TRBJ2-5
d_call: TRBD2
clone_size: few
cdr3_aa: CASSVFGGGRETQYF
cdr3_nt: TGTGCCAGCAGCGTATTCGGGGGGGGCCGCGAGACCCAGTACTTC

v_call: TRBV7-9
j_call: TRBJ2-7
d_call: -
clone_size: many
cdr3_aa: CASSRTPSLDEQYF
cdr3_nt: TGTGCCAGCAGCCGAACCCCTAGTTTAGACGAGCAGTACTTC

v_call: TRBV12-3/TRBV12-4
j_call: TRBJ1-5
d_call: -
clone_size: many
cdr3_aa: CASSTGGNQPQHF
cdr3_nt: TGTGCCAGCAGTACGGGGGGCAATCAGCCCCAGCATTTT

v_call: TRBV12-5
j_call: TRBJ2-7
d_call: -
clone_size: many
cdr3_aa: CASGMSTYEQYF
cdr3_nt: TGTGCTAGTGGTATGAGTACTTACGAGCAGTACTTC

v_call: TRBV11-2
j_call: TRBJ2-3
d_call: TRBD2
clone_size: many
cdr3_aa: CASSPGLAGDTQYF
cdr3_nt: TGTGCCAGCAGCCCAGGACTAGCGGGAGATACGCAGTATTTT

v_call: TRBV5-1
j_call: TRBJ1-2
d_call: TRBD1
clone_size: -
cdr3_aa: CASSSNPGTANYGYTF
cdr3_nt: TGCGCCAGCAGCTCCAACCCCGGGACAGCTAACTATGGCTACACCTTC

v_call: TRBV4-1
j_call: TRBJ2-3
d_call: TRBD2
clone_size: -
cdr3_aa: CASSSGTSGVSDTQYF
cdr3_nt: TGCGCCAGCAGCTCTGGTACTAGCGGGGTTTCAGATACGCAGTATTTT

v_call: TRBV20-1
j_call: TRBJ2-5
d_call: -
clone_size: many
cdr3_aa: CSARDPSLKTQYF
cdr3_nt: TGCAGTGCTAGAGATCCCAGTTTAAAGACCCAGTACTTC

v_call: TRBV5-6
j_call: TRBJ1-2
d_call: -
clone_size: many
cdr3_aa: CASIRWGYYGYTF
cdr3_nt: TGTGCCAGCATACGCTGGGGGTACTATGGCTACACCTTC

v_call: TRBV15
j_call: TRBJ2-1
d_call: TRBD1
clone_size: many
cdr3_aa: CATSRWGQGDNEQFF
cdr3_nt: TGTGCCACCAGCAGGTGGGGGCAGGGGGACAATGAGCAGTTCTTC

v_call: TRBV7-9
j_call: TRBJ2-1
d_call: -
clone_size: -
cdr3_aa: CASSPLTGATYNEQFF
cdr3_nt: TGTGCCAGCAGCCCCTTGACGGGGGCGACCTACAATGAGCAGTTCTTC

v_call: TRBV6-5
j_call: TRBJ2-7
d_call: -
clone_size: many
cdr3_aa: CASSYRTGTRTYEQYF
cdr3_nt: TGTGCCAGCAGTTACCGCACCGGGACAAGGACCTACGAGCAGTACTTC

v_call: TRBV10-3
j_call: TRBJ2-6
d_call: TRBD1
clone_size: many
cdr3_aa: CAISGGQDYSGANVLTF
cdr3_nt: TGTGCCATCAGTGGGGGACAGGATTACTCTGGGGCCAACGTCCTGACTTTC

v_call: TRBV15
j_call: TRBJ2-5
d_call: -
clone_size: -
cdr3_aa: CATSRLAVQETQYF
cdr3_nt: TGTGCCACCAGCAGATTAGCGGTCCAAGAGACCCAGTACTTC

v_call: TRBV4-2
j_call: TRBJ1-2
d_call: TRBD1
clone_size: many
cdr3_aa: CASSQDSGGGYGYTF
cdr3_nt: TGTGCCAGCAGCCAAGATTCAGGGGGTGGCTATGGCTACACCTTC

v_call: TRBV7-2
j_call: TRBJ1-2
d_call: TRBD1
clone_size: many
cdr3_aa: CASSDRVSGYTF
cdr3_nt: TGTGCCAGCAGCGACAGGGTCAGCGGCTACACCTTC

v_call: TRBV6-5
j_call: TRBJ1-1
d_call: -
clone_size: many
cdr3_aa: CASSENGGNTEAFF
cdr3_nt: TGTGCCAGCAGTGAAAACGGGGGAAACACTGAAGCTTTCTTT

v_call: TRBV20-1
j_call: TRBJ2-1
d_call: TRBD2
clone_size: many
cdr3_aa: CSAVAGTSVYNEQFF
cdr3_nt: TGCAGTGCTGTAGCCGGGACTAGCGTCTACAATGAGCAGTTCTTC

v_call: TRBV6-1
j_call: TRBJ1-1
d_call: TRBD1
clone_size: few
cdr3_aa: CASSEGTGNTEAFF
cdr3_nt: TGTGCCAGCAGTGAAGGGACAGGGAACACTGAAGCTTTCTTT

v_call: TRBV20-1
j_call: TRBJ2-1
d_call: TRBD2
clone_size: many
cdr3_aa: CSAPDASGKNNEQFF
cdr3_nt: TGCAGTGCTCCCGACGCGAGCGGGAAGAACAATGAGCAGTTCTTC

v_call: TRBV27
j_call: TRBJ1-6
d_call: -
clone_size: many
cdr3_aa: CASSLRFHYNSPLHF
cdr3_nt: TGTGCCAGCAGTTTAAGATTCCACTATAATTCACCCCTCCACTTT

v_call: TRBV15
j_call: TRBJ1-1
d_call: TRBD1
clone_size: many
cdr3_aa: CATSRLKQGTEAFF
cdr3_nt: TGTGCCACCAGCAGACTAAAACAGGGGACTGAAGCTTTCTTT

v_call: TRBV7-2
j_call: TRBJ1-6
d_call: TRBD1
clone_size: many
cdr3_aa: CASSIKGGTANSPLHF
cdr3_nt: TGTGCCAGCAGCATTAAAGGCGGGACAGCTAATTCACCCCTCCACTTT

v_call: TRBV24-1
j_call: TRBJ2-1
d_call: -
clone_size: many
cdr3_aa: CATSDTAYNEQFF
cdr3_nt: TGTGCCACCAGTGATACAGCATACAATGAGCAGTTCTTC

v_call: TRBV24-1
j_call: TRBJ1-4
d_call: TRBD1
clone_size: -
cdr3_aa: CATSDGGQGNEKLFF
cdr3_nt: TGTGCCACCAGTGATGGAGGACAGGGGAATGAAAAACTGTTTTTT

v_call: TRBV4-1
j_call: TRBJ1-4
d_call: -
clone_size: many
cdr3_aa: CASSQEGARGEKLFF
cdr3_nt: TGCGCCAGCAGCCAAGAGGGGGCGAGGGGAGAAAAACTGTTTTTT

v_call: TRBV6-6
j_call: TRBJ2-3
d_call: TRBD1
clone_size: -
cdr3_aa: CASSYTGQGQADTQYF
cdr3_nt: TGTGCCAGCAGTTACACGGGACAGGGTCAAGCAGATACGCAGTATTTT

v_call: TRBV4-2
j_call: TRBJ1-4
d_call: -
clone_size: few
cdr3_aa: CVSSQDGTGVNEKLFF
cdr3_nt: TGTGTCAGCAGCCAAGATGGGACGGGGGTTAATGAAAAACTGTTTTTT

v_call: TRBV4-2
j_call: TRBJ1-4
d_call: TRBD1
clone_size: few
cdr3_aa: CASSQGDRRPNEKLFF
cdr3_nt: TGTGCCAGCAGCCAGGGGGACAGAAGGCCTAATGAAAAACTGTTTTTT

v_call: TRBV20-1
j_call: TRBJ2-5
d_call: -
clone_size: few
cdr3_aa: CSATQPVSLGETQYF
cdr3_nt: TGCAGTGCAACTCAACCGGTCTCCCTTGGAGAGACCCAGTACTTC

v_call: TRBV20-1
j_call: TRBJ2-7
d_call: -
clone_size: few
cdr3_aa: CSAKGGVYNEQYF
cdr3_nt: TGCAGTGCTAAGGGTGGGGTATACAATGAGCAGTACTTC

v_call: TRBV6-1
j_call: TRBJ2-2
d_call: -
clone_size: few
cdr3_aa: CASKVTANTGELFF
cdr3_nt: TGTGCCAGCAAGGTTACCGCGAACACCGGGGAGCTGTTTTTT

v_call: TRBV6-5
j_call: TRBJ2-7
d_call: -
clone_size: many
cdr3_aa: CASRIGSQVENEQYF
cdr3_nt: TGTGCCAGCAGAATAGGGTCACAGGTAGAGAACGAGCAGTACTTC

v_call: TRBV5-1
j_call: TRBJ2-6
d_call: TRBD1
clone_size: few
cdr3_aa: CASSLATGGGANVLTF
cdr3_nt: TGCGCCAGCAGCTTGGCAACAGGGGGTGGGGCCAACGTCCTGACTTTC

v_call: TRBV7-2
j_call: TRBJ2-1
d_call: -
clone_size: -
cdr3_aa: CASSQEDGGPNEQFF
cdr3_nt: TGTGCCAGCAGCCAAGAGGACGGGGGCCCCAATGAGCAGTTCTTC

v_call: TRBV15
j_call: TRBJ2-3
d_call: -
clone_size: many
cdr3_aa: CATSREQGFTDTQYF
cdr3_nt: TGTGCCACCAGCAGAGAGCAGGGTTTTACAGATACGCAGTATTTT